This T cell receptor (beta chain) was observed in a study of OX40 agonist ivuxolimab in advanced cancers. Study overall: Dose-escalation patients had hepatocellular carcinoma, melanoma, renal cell or head and neck cancer.

The CDR3 has 17 amino acids. In germline, CDR1 is SGHKS, CDR2 YYEKEE (reference sequence). Trimming stripped 0 bases from V and 0 bases from J, with 15 bases between. Clones were sequenced by immunoSEQ multiplex PCR, and TCRdb holds only the in-frame ones, with some missing. The sample includes roughly 80,000 clones, over 65% seen only once; the top ten take 0.75% to 0.85%. The specimen was CD4+ or CD8+ T cells sorted from blood, collected in a trial of the OX40 agonist ivuxolimab. This TCR derives from an adult with an advanced solid tumor such as melanoma, head and neck, liver or kidney cancer. The J gene is TRBJ1-2, the V gene TRBV5-5; D is undetermined. This chain's CDR3 is CASSLVVWAEANYGYTF. CDR3 coding DNA: TGTGCCAGCAGCTTGGTTGTATGGGCAGAAGCTAACTATGGCTACACCTTC.